The present entry profiles one TCR beta chain with its context. This specimen comes from a study of technical replicates of blood from a handful of donors. Generated by immunoSEQ multiplex PCR, the TCRdb table keeps only in-frame clones and is missing some. Of more than 90,000 clones listed, about 95% were seen once; the top ten hold 0.34%. The CDR3 sequence is 15 residues long. V shed 1 base, J shed 4 bases, and the junction held 5 bases outside the gene matches. Germline CDR1 SGHTA, CDR2 FQGNSA. The sample comprised T cells isolated from PBMCs. The J gene is TRBJ2-7, the V gene TRBV7-2; TRBD1 matches at 9 bases. The sequence came from a human donor in good health. The CDR3 loop is CASSLGTGAWYEQYF. The CDR3, as DNA: TGTGCCAGCAGCTTAGGGACAGGGGCCTGGTACGAGCAGTACTTC.